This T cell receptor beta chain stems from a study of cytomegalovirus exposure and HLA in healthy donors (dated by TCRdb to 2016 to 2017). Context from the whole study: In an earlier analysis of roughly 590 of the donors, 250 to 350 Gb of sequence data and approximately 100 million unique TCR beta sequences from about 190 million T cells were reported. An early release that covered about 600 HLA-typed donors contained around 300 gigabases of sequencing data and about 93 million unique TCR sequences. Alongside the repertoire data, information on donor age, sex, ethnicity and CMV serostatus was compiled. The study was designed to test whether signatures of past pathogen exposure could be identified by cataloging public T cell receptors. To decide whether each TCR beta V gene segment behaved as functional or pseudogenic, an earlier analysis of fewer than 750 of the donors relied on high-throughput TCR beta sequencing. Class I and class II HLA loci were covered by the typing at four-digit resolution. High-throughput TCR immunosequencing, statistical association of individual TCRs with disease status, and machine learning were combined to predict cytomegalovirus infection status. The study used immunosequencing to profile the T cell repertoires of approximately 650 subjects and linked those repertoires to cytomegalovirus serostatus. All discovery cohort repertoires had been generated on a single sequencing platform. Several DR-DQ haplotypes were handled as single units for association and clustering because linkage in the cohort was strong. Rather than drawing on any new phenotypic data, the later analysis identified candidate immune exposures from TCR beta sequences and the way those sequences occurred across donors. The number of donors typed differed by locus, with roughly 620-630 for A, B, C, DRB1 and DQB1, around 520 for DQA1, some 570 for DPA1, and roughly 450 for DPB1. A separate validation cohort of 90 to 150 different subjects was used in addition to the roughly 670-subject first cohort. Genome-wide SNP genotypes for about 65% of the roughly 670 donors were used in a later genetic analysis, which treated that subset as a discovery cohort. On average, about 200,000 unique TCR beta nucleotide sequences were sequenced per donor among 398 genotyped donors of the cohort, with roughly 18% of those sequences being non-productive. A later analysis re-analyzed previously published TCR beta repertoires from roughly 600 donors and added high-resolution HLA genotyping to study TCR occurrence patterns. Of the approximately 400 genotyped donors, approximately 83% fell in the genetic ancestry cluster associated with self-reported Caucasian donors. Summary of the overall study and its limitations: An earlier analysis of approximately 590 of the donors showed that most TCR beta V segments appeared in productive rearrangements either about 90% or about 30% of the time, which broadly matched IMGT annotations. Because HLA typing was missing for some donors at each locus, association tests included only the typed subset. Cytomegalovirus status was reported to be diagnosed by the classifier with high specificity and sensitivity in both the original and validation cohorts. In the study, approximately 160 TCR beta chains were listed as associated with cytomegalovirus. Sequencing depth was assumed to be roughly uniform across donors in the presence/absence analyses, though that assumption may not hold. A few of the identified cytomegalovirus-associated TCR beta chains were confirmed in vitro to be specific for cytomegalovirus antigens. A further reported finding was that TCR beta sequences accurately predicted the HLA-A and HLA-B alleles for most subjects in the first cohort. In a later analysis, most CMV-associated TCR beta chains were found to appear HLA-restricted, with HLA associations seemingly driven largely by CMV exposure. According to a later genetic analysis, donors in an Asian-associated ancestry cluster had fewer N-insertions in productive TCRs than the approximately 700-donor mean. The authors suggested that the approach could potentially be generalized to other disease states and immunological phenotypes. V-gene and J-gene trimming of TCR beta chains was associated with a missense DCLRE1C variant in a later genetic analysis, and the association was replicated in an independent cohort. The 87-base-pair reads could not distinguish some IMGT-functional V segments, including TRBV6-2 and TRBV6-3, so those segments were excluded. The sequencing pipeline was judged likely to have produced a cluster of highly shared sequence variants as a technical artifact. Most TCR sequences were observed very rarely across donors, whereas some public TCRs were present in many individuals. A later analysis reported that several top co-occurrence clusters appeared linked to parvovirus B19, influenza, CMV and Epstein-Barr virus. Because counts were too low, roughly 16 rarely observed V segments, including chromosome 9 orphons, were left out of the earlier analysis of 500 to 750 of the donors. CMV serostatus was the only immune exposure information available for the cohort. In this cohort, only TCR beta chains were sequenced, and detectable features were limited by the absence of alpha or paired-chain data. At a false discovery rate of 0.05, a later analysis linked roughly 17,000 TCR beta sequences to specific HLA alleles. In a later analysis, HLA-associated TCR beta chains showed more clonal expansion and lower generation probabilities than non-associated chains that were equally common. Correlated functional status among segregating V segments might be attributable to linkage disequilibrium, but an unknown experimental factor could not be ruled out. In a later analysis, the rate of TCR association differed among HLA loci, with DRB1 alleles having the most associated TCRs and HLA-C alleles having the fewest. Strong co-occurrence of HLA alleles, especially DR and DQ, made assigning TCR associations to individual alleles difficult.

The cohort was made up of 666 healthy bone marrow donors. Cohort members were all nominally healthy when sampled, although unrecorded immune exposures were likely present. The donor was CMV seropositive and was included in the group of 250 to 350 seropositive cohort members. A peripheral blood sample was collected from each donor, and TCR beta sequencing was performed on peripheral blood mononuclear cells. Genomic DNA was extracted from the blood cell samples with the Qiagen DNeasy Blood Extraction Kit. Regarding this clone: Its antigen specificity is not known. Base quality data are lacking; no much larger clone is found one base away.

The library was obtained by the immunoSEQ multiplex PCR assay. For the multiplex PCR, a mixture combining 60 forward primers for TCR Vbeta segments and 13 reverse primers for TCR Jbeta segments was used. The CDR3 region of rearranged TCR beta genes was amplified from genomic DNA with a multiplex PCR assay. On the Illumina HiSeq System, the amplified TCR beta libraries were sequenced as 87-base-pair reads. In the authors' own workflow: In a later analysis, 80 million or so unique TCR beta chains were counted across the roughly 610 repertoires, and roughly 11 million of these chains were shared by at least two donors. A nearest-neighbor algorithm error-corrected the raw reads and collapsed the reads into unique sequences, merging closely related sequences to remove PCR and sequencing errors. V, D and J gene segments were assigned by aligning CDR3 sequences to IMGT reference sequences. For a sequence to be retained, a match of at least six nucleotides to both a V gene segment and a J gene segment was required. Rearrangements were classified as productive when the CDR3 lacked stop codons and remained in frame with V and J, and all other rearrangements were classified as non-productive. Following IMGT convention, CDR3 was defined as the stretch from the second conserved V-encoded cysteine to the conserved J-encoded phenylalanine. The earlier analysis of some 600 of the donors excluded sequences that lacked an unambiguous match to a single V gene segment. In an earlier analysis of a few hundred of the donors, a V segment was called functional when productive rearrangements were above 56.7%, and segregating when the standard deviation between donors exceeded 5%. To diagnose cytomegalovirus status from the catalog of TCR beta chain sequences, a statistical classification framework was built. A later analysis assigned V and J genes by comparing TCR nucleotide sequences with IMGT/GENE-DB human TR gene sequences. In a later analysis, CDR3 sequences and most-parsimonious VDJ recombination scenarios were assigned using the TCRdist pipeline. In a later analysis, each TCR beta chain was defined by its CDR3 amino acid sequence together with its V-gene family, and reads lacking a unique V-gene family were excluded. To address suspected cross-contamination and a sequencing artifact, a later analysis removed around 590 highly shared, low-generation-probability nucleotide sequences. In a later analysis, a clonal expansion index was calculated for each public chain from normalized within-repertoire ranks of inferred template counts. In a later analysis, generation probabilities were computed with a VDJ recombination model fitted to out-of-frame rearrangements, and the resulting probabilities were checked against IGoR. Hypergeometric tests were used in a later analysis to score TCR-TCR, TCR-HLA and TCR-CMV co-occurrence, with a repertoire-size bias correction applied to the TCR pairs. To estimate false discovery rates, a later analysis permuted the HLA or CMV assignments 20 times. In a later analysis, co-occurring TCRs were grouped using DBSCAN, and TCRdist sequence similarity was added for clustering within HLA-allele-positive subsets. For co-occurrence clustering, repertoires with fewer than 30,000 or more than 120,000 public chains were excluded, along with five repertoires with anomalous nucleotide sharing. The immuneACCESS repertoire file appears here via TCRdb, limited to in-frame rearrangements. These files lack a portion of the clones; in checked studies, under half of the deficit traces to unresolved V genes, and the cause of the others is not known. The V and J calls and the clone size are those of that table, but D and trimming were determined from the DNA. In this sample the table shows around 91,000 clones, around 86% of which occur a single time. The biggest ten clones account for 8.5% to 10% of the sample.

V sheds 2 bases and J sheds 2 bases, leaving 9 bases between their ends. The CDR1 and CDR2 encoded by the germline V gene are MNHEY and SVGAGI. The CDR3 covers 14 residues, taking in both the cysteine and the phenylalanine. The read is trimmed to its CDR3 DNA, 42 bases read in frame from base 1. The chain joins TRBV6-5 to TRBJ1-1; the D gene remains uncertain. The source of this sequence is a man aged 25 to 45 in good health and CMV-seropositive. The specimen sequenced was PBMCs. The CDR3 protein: CASSYQHENTEAFF. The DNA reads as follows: TGTGCCAGCAGTTACCAACACGAAAACACTGAAGCTTTCTTT.